This T cell receptor (beta chain) comes out of a study of T-cell memory formation after mild COVID-19. The CDR3 loop spans 13 amino acids. The ends were cut back, 1 base at V and 4 bases at J, with 7 bases in the middle. The germline gives CDR1 MGHRA, CDR2 YSYEKL. Using its own MiXCR run on the 5' RACE reads, TCRdb lists one record per CDR3 protein. The data contain about 150,000 distinct CDR3 sequences, roughly 31% of them seen just once; the ten biggest clones take up approximately 12%. J is TRBJ1-2 and V is TRBV4-1, with D unresolved. This sequence was found in an adult woman who had mild COVID-19 (a few samples of this study predate the infection). Cell type and time point are not known. Sequencing used PBMCs or a T cell subset sorted from them (not recorded which). For the CDR3, the DNA is TGCGCCAGCAGCCAAGTAGGGATCTATGGCTACACCTTC. Protein product: CASSQVGIYGYTF.